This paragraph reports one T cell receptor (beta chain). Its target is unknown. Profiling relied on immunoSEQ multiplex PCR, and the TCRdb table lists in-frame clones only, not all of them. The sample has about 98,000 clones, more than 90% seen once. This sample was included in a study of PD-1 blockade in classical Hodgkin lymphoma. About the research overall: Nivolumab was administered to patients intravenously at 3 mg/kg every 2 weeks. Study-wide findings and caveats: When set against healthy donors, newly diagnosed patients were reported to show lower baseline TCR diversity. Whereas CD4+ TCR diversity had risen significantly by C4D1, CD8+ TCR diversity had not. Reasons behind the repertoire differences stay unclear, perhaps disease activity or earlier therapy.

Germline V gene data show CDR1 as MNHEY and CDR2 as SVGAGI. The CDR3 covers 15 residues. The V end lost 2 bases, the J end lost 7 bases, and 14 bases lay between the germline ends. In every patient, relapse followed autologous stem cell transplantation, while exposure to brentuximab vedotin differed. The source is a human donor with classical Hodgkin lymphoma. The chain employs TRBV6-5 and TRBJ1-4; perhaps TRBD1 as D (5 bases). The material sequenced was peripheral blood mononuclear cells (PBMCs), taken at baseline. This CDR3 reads CASSYRRTHIEKLFF. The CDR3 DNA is TGTGCCAGCAGTTACCGCCGGACACATATTGAAAAACTGTTTTTT.